This TCR beta chain derives from a study of blood T cells in healthy people across ages. Primed by a sample-barcoded 5' primer and a J-beta primer mix, a second PCR proceeded for 7 to 11 cycles. TCRdb reanalysed the 5' RACE reads using MiXCR and keeps one entry per CDR3 protein. The repertoire holds 750,000 to 850,000 distinct CDR3 sequences, with approximately 25% as singletons. The germline gives CDR1 DFQATT, CDR2 SNEGSKA (reference sequence). This CDR3 contains 13 residues. The V end was cut by 0 bases, the J end by 6 bases, with 9 bases between. This clonotype was detected a few times. This sample also belongs to another study, concerning T cells of mothers and their children. This second report adds: Relative to unrelated pairs, biologically related mother-child dyads exhibited marginally greater, non-significant overlap.

This chain uses TRBV20-1 with TRBJ1-5, with D possibly being TRBD1 (5 bases). Sequenced sample: blood. The TCR sequence derives from a boy aged 5 to 17 in good health. The chain's CDR3 is CSARDRRAQPQHF. DNA for the CDR3: TGCAGTGCTAGAGATCGCAGGGCTCAGCCCCAGCATTTT.